A selection of T cell receptor beta chains follows, all from one sample in a study of shared clonotypes between healthy human individuals. Data came from immunoSEQ multiplex PCR; TCRdb stores just in-frame clones and leaves some out. There are more than 600,000 clones in the sample; 92% occur only once, and more than 20% lies in the top ten. Sequencing was done on a sample of naive CD8+ T cells sorted from blood. Receptors were obtained from a man aged 30 to 39 in good health. CDR3s include the opening cysteine and the closing phenylalanine or tryptophan. A D gene is named only where the DNA matches it firmly. Where a row states a size, it is once, few, many or the class of an expanded clone; other rows omit it.

D gene	V gene	J gene	clone size	CDR3 DNA	CDR3 protein
TRBD1	TRBV2	TRBJ1-1	once	TGTGCCAGCAGCAACAGGGGGGAGGTCACTGAAGCTTTCTTT	CASSNRGEVTEAFF
TRBD1	TRBV7-7	TRBJ2-1	-	TGTGCCAGCAGCGCGGGACAGGGGGCCTACAATGAGCAGTTCTTC	CASSAGQGAYNEQFF
TRBD2	TRBV27	TRBJ2-7	-	TGTGCCAGCAGTTTTAGCGGGACGGGCGAGCAGTACTTC	CASSFSGTGEQYF
TRBD1	TRBV7-9	TRBJ2-7	-	TGTGCCAGCAGCGTATACAGGGGTCCCTACGAGCAGTACTTC	CASSVYRGPYEQYF
-	TRBV30	TRBJ2-7	-	TGTGCCTGGAGTCTCGACTACTCCTACGAGCAGTACTTC	CAWSLDYSYEQYF
-	TRBV27	TRBJ2-1	-	TGTGCCAGCAGTTTCAGCCAGAGTAATGAGCAGTTCTTC	CASSFSQSNEQFF
-	TRBV28	TRBJ1-1	-	TGTGCCAGCATTTCTACAGAGAACACTGAAGCTTTCTTT	CASISTENTEAFF
TRBD1	TRBV28	TRBJ2-7	-	TGTGCCAGCCGATGGGACAGGGACAGGTACGAGCAGTACTTC	CASRWDRDRYEQYF
TRBD2	TRBV11-2	TRBJ2-1	-	TGTGCCAGCAACTTTCTAGCGGGAAACAATGAGCAGTTCTTC	CASNFLAGNNEQFF
TRBD1	TRBV27	TRBJ2-7	-	TGTGCCAGCAGTTTACGGACAGGGATCTCCGAGCAGTACTTC	CASSLRTGISEQYF
-	TRBV5-5	TRBJ2-7	-	TGTGCCAGCAGCCCGGGACCGGTCGAGCAGTACTTC	CASSPGPVEQYF